These 15 T cell receptor beta chains share one sample of origin, sequenced in a study of neurological immune-mediated disorders. One entry per CDR3 protein results from TCRdb running MiXCR on the 5' RACE reads. The sample holds 65,000 to 90,000 distinct CDR3 sequences, 2.5% to 3.5% seen once. Sequenced material: PBMCs. The source is a woman between 45 and 60 years old with multiple sclerosis.

This clonotype occurred many times. The chain joins TRBV20-1 to TRBJ1-1, with D possibly being TRBD1 (6 bases). Trimming cost V 6 bases and J 1 base, with 18 bases left between them. Looked up from germline, CDR1 is DFQATT and CDR2 is SNEGSKA (reference sequence). The CDR3 contains 15 residues. In DNA, the CDR3 is TGCAGTGCCCGAGCGGGGGGGCTCCGGAACACTGAAGCTTTCTTT. It yields the protein CSARAGGLRNTEAFF.

This clonotype was observed many times. The V and J genes are TRBV2 and TRBJ2-3; TRBD2 agrees at 8 bases. There are 14 residues in the CDR3. Germline V gene sequence: CDR1 SNHLY, CDR2 FYNNEI. V dropped 6 bases and J dropped 4; count of bases not matched to a gene: 6. The CDR3 DNA follows: TGTGCCAGCAGCCGGGGGGGCCGTGCAGATACGCAGTATTTT. Its protein product is CASSRGGRADTQYF.

Points on this clonotype: A junction boundary mismatches the germline segment, possibly from a read error. The chain joins TRBV6-6 to TRBJ1-5; D gene unclear. The CDR3 has 13 amino acids. Germline V gene sequence: CDR1 MNHNY, CDR2 SVGAGI (reference sequence). The CDR3 nucleotides read TGTGTCAGCACTCCGGGTAGCAATCAGCCCCAGCATTTT. It encodes CVSTPGSNQPQHF.

This clonotype was picked up many times. CDR3 bases: TGTGCCAGCAGCCGAAGCGGCACAGATACGCAGTATTTT. It yields the protein CASSRSGTDTQYF. This chain uses TRBV6-5 with TRBJ2-3; D is uncertain. The CDR3 is 13 amino acids. The V and J ends lost 6 bases and 1 base respectively, with 8 bases between them. The germline gives CDR1 MNHEY, CDR2 SVGAGI.

There are many counts of this clonotype. The CDR3 is CASNGTDFYEQYF. The CDR3 nucleotides are TGCGCCAGCAACGGGACGGACTTCTACGAGCAGTACTTC. The V and J genes are TRBV5-1 and TRBJ2-7; D could derive from TRBD1 or TRBD2 (5 bases each). This CDR3 is built from 13 residues. Trimming took off 6 bases at V and 3 bases at J, with 13 bases between the two ends. CDR1 SGHRS and CDR2 YFSETQ come from the germline V gene.

This clonotype was recorded at least ten times. The chain carries TRBV5-5 and TRBJ2-3; 11 bases map to TRBD2. The CDR3 has 15 amino acids. The germline gives CDR1 SGHKS, CDR2 YYEKEE (reference sequence). V gave up 4 bases and J gave up 2 bases; unmatched junction bases: 3. CDR3 sequence reads: CASSRGLAVTDTQYF. Written as DNA, the CDR3 is TGTGCCAGCAGCCGGGGACTAGCGGTCACAGATACGCAGTATTTT.

This clonotype was observed at least ten times. The chain joins TRBV20-1 to TRBJ2-5, with 9 positions matching TRBD2. The CDR3 covers 14 residues. V lost 0 bases to trimming and J lost 13 bases; unmatched junction nucleotides: 12. Germline CDR1 and CDR2: DFQATT and SNEGSKA (reference sequence). CDR3 in amino acids: CSARDFSGRPRMYF. The CDR3 DNA reads TGCAGTGCTAGAGATTTTAGCGGGAGACCCCGGATGTACTTC.

A word on this clonotype: This CDR3 fails to terminate in the conserved phenylalanine or tryptophan, so it likely reflects a read error. It is unclear where the CDR3 begins or ends on the DNA, so no DNA is shown, and the CDR3 is as TCRdb lists it. The rearrangement uses TRBV12-3 or TRBV12-4 and TRBJ1-6. Including both end residues, the CDR3 is 14 amino acids long. The CDR3 loop reads CASSLNNGVSTLNI.

The table lists this clonotype with many counts. The chain has TRBV4-2 and TRBJ1-4, with 9 bases that match TRBD1. This CDR3 spans 22 amino acids. Trimming took 0 bases from V and 1 from J; bases not matched to a gene: 18. CDR1 and CDR2 (germline): LGHNA, YNFKEQ. The CDR3 DNA reads as TGTGCCAGCAGCCAAGACAGCCCCGGGACAGGGTCACTCTTAGGAACTAATGAAAAACTGTTTTTT. Its protein is CASSQDSPGTGSLLGTNEKLFF.

This clonotype was detected many times. This chain connects TRBV5-7 to TRBJ2-2; the match to TRBD1 covers 7 bases. TRBV5-7 falls under the ORF class, with uncertain function. Trimming removed 6 bases from V and 4 bases from J; junction bases left unmatched: 15. This CDR3 region has 17 residues. CDR3: CASNRTVRQGVTGELFF. The DNA of the CDR3 is TGTGCCAGCAACCGAACCGTCCGGCAGGGGGTCACCGGGGAGCTGTTTTTT.

This clonotype occurred many times. The J gene is TRBJ1-5, the V gene TRBV12-3 or TRBV12-4, with D hard to call. Trimming removed 7 bases at V and 4 bases at J, with 17 bases between. The CDR3 contains 15 residues. CDR3 nucleotides: TGTGCCAGCACCCCGGGCCTCTACCCAAATCAGCCCCAGCATTTT. Its translation is CASTPGLYPNQPQHF.

This clonotype was observed many times. The V call is TRBV29-1, the J call TRBJ2-5; D unresolved. The germline CDR1 and CDR2 sequences are SQVTM and ANQGSEA. Trimming pared 7 bases from V and 4 bases from J, leaving 7 bases between. The CDR3 consists of 10 residues. The chain's CDR3 is CSAGLETQYF. The DNA for the CDR3 is TGCAGCGCGGGTCTAGAGACCCAGTACTTC.

In this sample, this clonotype turned up many times. This chain joins TRBV28 and TRBJ1-4; TRBD1 is a possible D gene (6 bases). This CDR3 contains 15 residues. CDR1 is MDHEN, CDR2 SYDVKM, per germline. V was trimmed by 5 bases and J by 13 bases, leaving 23 bases between them. The CDR3 coding sequence is TGTGCCAGCAGTACCCCCATGTCGAGTCGAGGGGGACTGTTTTTT. Translated, it gives CASSTPMSSRGGLFF.

This clonotype appeared many times. V usage is TRBV20-1 and J usage is TRBJ1-1; D remains ambiguous. Trimming left V 0 bases short and J 2 bases short, with 19 bases between. CDR1 and CDR2 (germline): DFQATT, SNEGSKA (reference sequence). This CDR3 has 17 residues. The CDR3 nucleotides read TGCAGTGCTAGAGATTTCCCTTTTGGCCAGCAAAACACTGAAGCTTTCTTT. This codes for CSARDFPFGQQNTEAFF.

This clonotype was counted many times. This chain joins TRBV18 and TRBJ2-3; no reliable D call. The CDR3 contains 17 residues. The germline V and J ends were trimmed by 2 bases and 3 bases, with 18 bases remaining between them. CDR1 is KGHSH and CDR2 is LQKENI in the germline V gene. DNA for the CDR3: TGTGCCAGCTCACCAGGCCAGGCCGACGATGCTACAGATACGCAGTATTTT. It is translated as CASSPGQADDATDTQYF.